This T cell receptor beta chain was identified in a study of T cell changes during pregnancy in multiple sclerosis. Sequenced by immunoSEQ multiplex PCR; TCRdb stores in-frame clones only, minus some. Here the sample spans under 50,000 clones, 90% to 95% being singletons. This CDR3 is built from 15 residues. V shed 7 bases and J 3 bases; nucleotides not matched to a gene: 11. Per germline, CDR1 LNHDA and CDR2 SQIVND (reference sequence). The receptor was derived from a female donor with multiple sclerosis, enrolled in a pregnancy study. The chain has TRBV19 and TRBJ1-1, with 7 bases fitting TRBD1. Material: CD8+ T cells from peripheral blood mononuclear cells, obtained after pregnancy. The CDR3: CASTFRGVPDTEAFF. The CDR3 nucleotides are TGTGCCAGTACCTTCAGGGGGGTTCCGGACACTGAAGCTTTCTTT. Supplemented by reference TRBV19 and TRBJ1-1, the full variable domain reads DGGITQSPKYLFRKEGQNVTLSCEQNLNHDAMYWYRQDPGQGLRLIYYSQIVNDFQKGDIAEGYSVSREKKESFPLTVTSAQKNPTAFYLCASTFRGVPDTEAFFGQGTRLTVV.